These T cell receptor beta chains were read from a single sample in a study of cytomegalovirus exposure and HLA in healthy donors. Measured with immunoSEQ multiplex PCR; TCRdb has only the in-frame clones, and not every one. The sample has 80,000 or so clones; approximately 69% are singletons. Material for sequencing was PBMCs. These TCRs come from a man younger than 40 in good health and CMV-seropositive. Each CDR3 is given with its conserved first and last residue. Fields, in order: V gene, CDR3 protein.

TRBV2,CASSGEAQPQHF
TRBV6-1,CASSPGQGALGQQFF
TRBV15,CATSARGQSYEQYF
TRBV7-6,CASGTGDYGYTF
TRBV5-6,CASSFYRGGYTF
TRBV25-1,CASRHPGEKLFF
TRBV7-3,CASSPSRDSYEQYF
TRBV7-9,CASSPPSGSYNEQFF
TRBV28,CASSPLTSAQETQYF
TRBV19,CASSIRGNTEAFF
TRBV28,CASSQQGVNTEAFF
TRBV5-1,CASTGQGNHGYTF
TRBV5-1,CASSSAGGYTEAFF
TRBV6-6,CASRPRDRGYEQYF
TRBV7-9,CASSTWTSGKLNEQFF
TRBV7-3,CASSPTSGKETQYF
TRBV2,CASSPLGGYNSPLHF
TRBV2,CASSGLGQEIWGALHF
TRBV5-1,CASSFGQGDYEQYF
TRBV10-3,CAISEGQPSEKLFF
TRBV25-1,CASSPRMGQGGVMFF
TRBV7-9,CASSSGGTGNQPQHF
TRBV15,CATSSYGADRDTEAFF
TRBV10-3,CAISVPPDGYTF
TRBV7-9,CASSPEAGGPDTQYF
TRBV5-8,CASSLGGLAGNEQFF
TRBV6-5,CASGSGALEQYF
TRBV5-1,CAGDGTGGNTEAFF
TRBV15,CATSAGWTGIFEPQHF